The entry below gives a single T cell receptor beta chain sequence along with its context. The CDR3 length is 14 residues. Germline V CDR1 and CDR2: SGHTA, FQGTGA. Germline trimming cut 0 bases from V and 10 bases from J; bases unmatched to any gene: 7. These data originate in a study of long-term antiretroviral therapy in people with HIV. The authors ran the immunoSEQ assay, v3.0, at survey level. Repertoires were generated with immunoSEQ multiplex PCR, while TCRdb's copy carries only in-frame clones and drops some. The data show 42,000 or so clones, approximately 89% seen once. V and J are TRBV7-3 and TRBJ1-2; 8 bases match TRBD1. The sequencing used unsorted PBMCs, collected 0.1 years before starting antiretroviral therapy. The sequence derives from a woman aged 45-65 years with HIV. CDR3 DNA sequence: TGTGCCAGCAGCTTAACGCGGGACAGGCATTACTACACCTTC. It encodes CASSLTRDRHYYTF.